The present T cell receptor (beta chain) was sequenced within a study of technical replicates of blood from several donors (dated 2017 in TCRdb). For this clone: The specificity of this receptor is unknown. There are no base qualities to consult, and no much larger clone falls within one base.

CDR3 length: 14 amino acids, cysteine to phenylalanine. Only the CDR3 portion is preserved as DNA: 42 bases, with reading frame beginning at the first base. From the germline V gene (reference sequence), CDR1 is LNHDA and CDR2 is SQIVND. V trim: 7 bases; J trim: 0 bases; unmatched bases: 2. The method behind the library was the immunoSEQ multiplex PCR assay. The table comes from immuneACCESS by way of TCRdb, which keeps in-frame sequences with V and J called. Part of the clones is missing from these tables; in studies checked, under half for an unresolved V gene and the rest for unknown reasons. The sample contains about 70,000 clones, just under 95% of them found a single time. The top ten clones comprise around 0.37% of the sample.

The TCR was taken from a human donor in good health. This receptor chain uses TRBV19 and TRBJ2-2; 7 central bases correspond to TRBD1. The sequenced material came from T cells isolated from PBMCs. The sequenced DNA is TGTGCCAGTATAGGGACAGCGAACACCGGGGAGCTGTTTTTT. Translation gives CASIGTANTGELFF. When the CDR3 is completed using the reference TRBV19 and TRBJ2-2 genes on either side, the full variable domain is DGGITQSPKYLFRKEGQNVTLSCEQNLNHDAMYWYRQDPGQGLRLIYYSQIVNDFQKGDIAEGYSVSREKKESFPLTVTSAQKNPTAFYLCASIGTANTGELFFGEGSRLTVL.